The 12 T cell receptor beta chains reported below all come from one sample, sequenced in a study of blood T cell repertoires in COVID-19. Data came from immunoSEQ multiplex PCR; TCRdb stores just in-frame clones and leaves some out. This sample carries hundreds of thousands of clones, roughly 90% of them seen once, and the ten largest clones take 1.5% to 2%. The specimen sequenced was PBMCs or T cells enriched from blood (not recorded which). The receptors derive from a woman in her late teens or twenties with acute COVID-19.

This chain's CDR3 is CASSLGTNYGYTF. DNA for the CDR3: TGTGCCAGCAGCTTGGGGACAAATTATGGCTACACCTTC. V usage is TRBV5-6 and J usage is TRBJ1-2; D perhaps matches TRBD1 (5 bases). V gave up 0 bases and J gave up 5 bases, with 8 bases separating them. Germline values: CDR1 SGHDT, CDR2 YYEEEE. The CDR3 sequence is 13 residues long. The full variable domain, with the rest looked up from reference TRBV5-6 and TRBJ1-2, is DAGVTQSPTHLIKTRGQQVTLRCSPKSGHDTVSWYQQALGQGPQFIFQYYEEEERQRGNFPDRFSGHQFPNYSSELNVNALLLGDSALYLCASSLGTNYGYTFGSGTRLTVV.

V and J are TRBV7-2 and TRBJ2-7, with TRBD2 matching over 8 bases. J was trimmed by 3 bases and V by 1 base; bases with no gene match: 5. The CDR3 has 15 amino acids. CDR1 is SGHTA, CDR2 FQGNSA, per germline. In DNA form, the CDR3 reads TGTGCCAGCAGCTTAGGTGGGACTAGGGGCTACGAGCAGTACTTC. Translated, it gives CASSLGGTRGYEQYF.

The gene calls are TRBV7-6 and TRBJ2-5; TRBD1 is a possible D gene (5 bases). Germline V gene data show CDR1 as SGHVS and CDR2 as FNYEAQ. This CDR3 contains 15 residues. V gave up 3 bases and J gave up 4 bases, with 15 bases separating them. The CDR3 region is CASSFRTKTGETQYF. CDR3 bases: TGTGCCAGCAGCTTCAGGACAAAGACGGGAGAGACCCAGTACTTC. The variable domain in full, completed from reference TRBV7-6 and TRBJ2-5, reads GAGVSQSPRYKVTKRGQDVALRCDPISGHVSLYWYRQALGQGPEFLTYFNYEAQQDKSGLPNDRFSAERPEGSISTLTIQRTEQRDSAMYRCASSFRTKTGETQYFGPGTRLLVL.

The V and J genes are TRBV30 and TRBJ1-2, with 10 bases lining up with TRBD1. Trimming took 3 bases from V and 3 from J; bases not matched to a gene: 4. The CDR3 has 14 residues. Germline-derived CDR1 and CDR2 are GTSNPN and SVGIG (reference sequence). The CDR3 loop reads CAWRAGQGDYGYTF. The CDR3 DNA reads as TGTGCCTGGAGGGCCGGACAGGGGGACTATGGCTACACCTTC.

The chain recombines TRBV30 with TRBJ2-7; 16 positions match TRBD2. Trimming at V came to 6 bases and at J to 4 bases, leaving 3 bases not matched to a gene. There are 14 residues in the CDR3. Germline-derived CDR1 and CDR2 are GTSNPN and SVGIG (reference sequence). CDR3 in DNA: TGTGCCTGCCGGGGACTAGCGGGAGGGTACGAGCAGTACTTC. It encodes CACRGLAGGYEQYF.

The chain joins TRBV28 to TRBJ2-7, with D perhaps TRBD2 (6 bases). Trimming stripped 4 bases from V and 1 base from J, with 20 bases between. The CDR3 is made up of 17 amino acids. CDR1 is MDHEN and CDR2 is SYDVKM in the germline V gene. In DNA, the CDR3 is TGTGCCAGCAGTTCCGGTGCTTACGGGAGTAGGTCCTACGAGCAGTACTTC. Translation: CASSSGAYGSRSYEQYF.

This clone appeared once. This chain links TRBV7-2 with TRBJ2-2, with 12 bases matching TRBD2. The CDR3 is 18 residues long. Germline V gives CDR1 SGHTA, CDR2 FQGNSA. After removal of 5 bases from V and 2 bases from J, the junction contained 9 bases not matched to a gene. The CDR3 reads CASSLVRTSGVNTGELFF. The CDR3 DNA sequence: TGTGCCAGCAGCCTCGTGCGGACTAGCGGGGTTAACACCGGGGAGCTGTTTTTT.

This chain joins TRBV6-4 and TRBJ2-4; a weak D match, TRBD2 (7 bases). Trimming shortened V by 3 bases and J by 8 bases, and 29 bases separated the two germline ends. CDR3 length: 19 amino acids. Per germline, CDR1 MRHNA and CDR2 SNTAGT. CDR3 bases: TGTGCCAGCAGTGAGTCCCCTAGCGGCCGACAATTTGAGGGGGACATTCAGTACTTC. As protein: CASSESPSGRQFEGDIQYF.

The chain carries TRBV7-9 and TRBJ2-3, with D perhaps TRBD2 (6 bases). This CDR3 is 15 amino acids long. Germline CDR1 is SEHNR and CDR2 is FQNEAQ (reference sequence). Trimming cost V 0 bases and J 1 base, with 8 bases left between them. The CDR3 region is CASSLAAGGTDTQYF. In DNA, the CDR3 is TGTGCCAGCAGCTTAGCAGCGGGTGGCACAGATACGCAGTATTTT.

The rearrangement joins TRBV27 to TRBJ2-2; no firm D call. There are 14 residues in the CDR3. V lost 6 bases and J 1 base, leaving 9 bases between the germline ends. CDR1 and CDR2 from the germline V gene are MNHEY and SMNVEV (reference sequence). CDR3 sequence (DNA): TGTGCCAGCAGAGGCCAGGAGAACACCGGGGAGCTGTTTTTT. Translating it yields CASRGQENTGELFF.

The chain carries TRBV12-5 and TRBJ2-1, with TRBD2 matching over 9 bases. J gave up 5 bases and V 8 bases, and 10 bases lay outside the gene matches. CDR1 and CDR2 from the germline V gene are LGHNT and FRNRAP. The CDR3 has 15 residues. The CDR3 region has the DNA TGTGCTAGTACCCTGGGCGGGGGGGGGCACAATGAGCAGTTCTTC. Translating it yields CASTLGGGGHNEQFF. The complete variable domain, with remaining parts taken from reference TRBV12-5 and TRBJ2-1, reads DARVTQTPRHKVTEMGQEVTMRCQPILGHNTVFWYRQTMMQGLELLAYFRNRAPLDDSGMPKDRFSAEMPDATLATLKIQPSEPRDSAVYFCASTLGGGGHNEQFFGPGTRLTVL.

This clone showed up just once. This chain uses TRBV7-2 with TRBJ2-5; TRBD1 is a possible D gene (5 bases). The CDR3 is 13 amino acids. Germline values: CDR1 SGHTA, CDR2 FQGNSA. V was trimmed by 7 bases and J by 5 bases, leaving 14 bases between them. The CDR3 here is CASTYPGRETQYF. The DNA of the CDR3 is TGTGCCAGCACCTACCCAGGGCGGGAGACCCAGTACTTC. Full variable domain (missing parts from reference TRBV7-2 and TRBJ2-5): GAGVSQSPSNKVTEKGKDVELRCDPISGHTALYWYRQSLGQGLEFLIYFQGNSAPDKSGLPSDRFSAERTGGSVSTLTIQRTQQEDSAVYLCASTYPGRETQYFGPGTRLLVL.